The source of this TCR beta chain is a study of shared clonotypes between healthy human individuals. The wider study: The plates for each donor numbered three CD4 naive, three CD4 memory, two CD8 naive and one CD8 memory. General study results and limits: For naive CD4 cells, roughly 4.6% of clonotypes were shared across a handful of donors. Generation probabilities were higher for clonotypes shared across all four sorted-subset donors than for unshared ones.

To note about this clone: Its specificity is not known.

Some clones are missing from TCRdb's copy, which holds only in-frame ones; the method was immunoSEQ multiplex PCR. The table has hundreds of thousands of clones, approximately 96% seen once; the top ten hold approximately 0.12%. It was CD45RO-negative cells, positively selected for CCR7, that made up naive CD8 cells, with terminally differentiated effector memory CD45RA+ cells excluded. The healthy adult donors were HIV-negative and reported no recent acute infections or vaccinations. Germline V gives CDR1 SGHDT, CDR2 YYEEEE. The CDR3 extends over 16 amino acids. V lost 2 bases to trimming and J lost 7 bases, with 19 bases between them.

The sample comprised naive CD8+ T cells sorted from blood. The V and J genes are TRBV5-6 and TRBJ2-1; D might be TRBD1 or TRBD2, each matching 6 bases. This receptor was identified in a woman aged 30 to 39 in good health. CDR3 DNA: TGTGCCAGCAGCTTAATACTAGCCCAGGGGTATAATGAGCAGTTCTTC. As protein: CASSLILAQGYNEQFF.